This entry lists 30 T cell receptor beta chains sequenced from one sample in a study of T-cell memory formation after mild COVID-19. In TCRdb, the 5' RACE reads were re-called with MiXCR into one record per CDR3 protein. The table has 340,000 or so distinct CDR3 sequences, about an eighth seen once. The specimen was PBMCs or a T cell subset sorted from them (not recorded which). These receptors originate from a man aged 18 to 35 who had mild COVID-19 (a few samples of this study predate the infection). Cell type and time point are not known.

In nucleotides, the CDR3 is TGCAGCGTGGTGCCAGGGATCATGGAAGATACGCAGTATTTT. This sequence encodes CSVVPGIMEDTQYF. The V call is TRBV29-1, the J call TRBJ2-3; weak D call: TRBD1 (5 bases). Per germline, CDR1 SQVTM and CDR2 ANQGSEA. V lost 6 bases, J lost 5 bases, and 18 bases lay in between. The CDR3 extends over 14 amino acids.

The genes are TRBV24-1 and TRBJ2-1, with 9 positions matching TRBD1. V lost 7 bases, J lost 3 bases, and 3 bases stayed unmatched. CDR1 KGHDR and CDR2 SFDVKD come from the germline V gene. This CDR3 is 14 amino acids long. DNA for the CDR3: TGTGCCACCAGGCCGACAGGGGGCTACAATGAGCAGTTCTTC. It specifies CATRPTGGYNEQFF.

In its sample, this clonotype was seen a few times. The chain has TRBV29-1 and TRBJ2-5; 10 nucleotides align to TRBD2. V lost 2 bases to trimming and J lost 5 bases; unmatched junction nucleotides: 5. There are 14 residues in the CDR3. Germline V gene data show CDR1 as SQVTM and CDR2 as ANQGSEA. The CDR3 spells CSVERAGGLETQYF. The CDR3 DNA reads TGCAGCGTTGAAAGAGCGGGGGGGCTTGAGACCCAGTACTTC.

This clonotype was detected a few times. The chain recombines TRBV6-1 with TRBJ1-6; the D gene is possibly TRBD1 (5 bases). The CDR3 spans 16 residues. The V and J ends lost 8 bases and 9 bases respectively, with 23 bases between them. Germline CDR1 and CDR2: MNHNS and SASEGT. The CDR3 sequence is CASGFGGSPPSSPLHF. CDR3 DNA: TGTGCCAGCGGATTCGGGGGGTCTCCCCCTTCTTCACCCCTCCACTTT.

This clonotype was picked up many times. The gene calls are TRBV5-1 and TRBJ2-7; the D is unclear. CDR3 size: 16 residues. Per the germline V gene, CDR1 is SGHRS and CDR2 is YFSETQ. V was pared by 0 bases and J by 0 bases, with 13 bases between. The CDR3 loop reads CASSLGLGEASYEQYF. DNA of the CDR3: TGCGCCAGCAGCTTGGGGCTAGGAGAAGCCTCCTACGAGCAGTACTTC.

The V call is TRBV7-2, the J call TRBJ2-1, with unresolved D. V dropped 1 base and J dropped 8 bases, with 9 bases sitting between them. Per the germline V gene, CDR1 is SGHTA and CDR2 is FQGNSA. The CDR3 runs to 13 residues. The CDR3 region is CASSLGLPDEQFF. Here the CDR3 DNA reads TGTGCCAGCAGCTTAGGACTGCCAGATGAGCAGTTCTTC.

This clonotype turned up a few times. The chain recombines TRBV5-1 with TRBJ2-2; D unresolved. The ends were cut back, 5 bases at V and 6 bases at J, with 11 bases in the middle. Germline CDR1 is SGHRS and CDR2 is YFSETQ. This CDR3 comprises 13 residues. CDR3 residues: CASSYTDSGELFF. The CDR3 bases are TGCGCCAGCAGTTATACTGATTCCGGGGAGCTGTTTTTT.

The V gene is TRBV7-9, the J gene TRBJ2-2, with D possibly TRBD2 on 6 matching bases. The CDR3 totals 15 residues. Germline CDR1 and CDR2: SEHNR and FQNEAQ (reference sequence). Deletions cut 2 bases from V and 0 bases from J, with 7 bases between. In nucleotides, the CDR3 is TGTGCCAGCAGCTTACGGGGGACGAACACCGGGGAGCTGTTTTTT. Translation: CASSLRGTNTGELFF.

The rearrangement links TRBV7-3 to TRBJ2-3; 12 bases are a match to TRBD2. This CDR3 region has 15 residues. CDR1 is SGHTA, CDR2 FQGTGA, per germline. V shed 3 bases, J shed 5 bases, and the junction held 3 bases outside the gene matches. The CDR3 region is CASSFLAGGIDTQYF. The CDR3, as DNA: TGTGCCAGCAGCTTCCTAGCGGGGGGGATAGATACGCAGTATTTT.

The CDR3, as DNA: TGTGCCAGCAGCTTTCGGAACCAAGAGACCCAGTACTTC. Translating gives CASSFRNQETQYF. V is TRBV13 and J is TRBJ2-5; the D is unclear. The germline V gene encodes CDR1 PRHDT and CDR2 FYEKMQ (reference sequence). Between the trimmed V and J ends, which lost 3 bases and 0 bases, there was a span of 5 bases. The CDR3 runs to 13 residues.

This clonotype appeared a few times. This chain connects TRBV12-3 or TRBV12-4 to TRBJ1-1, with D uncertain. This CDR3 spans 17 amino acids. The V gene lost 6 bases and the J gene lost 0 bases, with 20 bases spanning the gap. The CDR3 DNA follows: TGTGCCAGCAGACGCCCCGTCGAAACAATCATGAACACTGAAGCTTTCTTT. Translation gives CASRRPVETIMNTEAFF.

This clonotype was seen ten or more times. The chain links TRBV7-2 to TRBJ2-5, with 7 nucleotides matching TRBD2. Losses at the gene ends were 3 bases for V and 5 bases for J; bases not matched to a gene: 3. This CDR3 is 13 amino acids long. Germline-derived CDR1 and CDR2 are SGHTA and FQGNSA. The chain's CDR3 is CASSFAGDETQYF. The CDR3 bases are TGTGCCAGCAGCTTTGCGGGGGATGAGACCCAGTACTTC. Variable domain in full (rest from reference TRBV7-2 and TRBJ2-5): GAGVSQSPSNKVTEKGKDVELRCDPISGHTALYWYRQSLGQGLEFLIYFQGNSAPDKSGLPSDRFSAERTGGSVSTLTIQRTQQEDSAVYLCASSFAGDETQYFGPGTRLLVL.

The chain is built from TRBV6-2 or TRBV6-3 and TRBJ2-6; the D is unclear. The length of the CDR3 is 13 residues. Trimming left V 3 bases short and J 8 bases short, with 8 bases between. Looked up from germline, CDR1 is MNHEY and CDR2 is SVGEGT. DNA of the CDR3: TGTGCCAGCAGTTATTCAGGCACCAACGTCCTGACTTTC. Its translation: CASSYSGTNVLTF.

The CDR3 bases are TGTGCCAGCAGCTTAGACGTTCCAGGTACTGAAGCTTTCTTT. It is translated as CASSLDVPGTEAFF. The chain couples TRBV7-2 to TRBJ1-1; D is unresolved. The ends were cut back, 1 base at V and 5 bases at J, with 11 bases in the middle. CDR3 length equals 14 residues. Germline assignment: CDR1 SGHTA and CDR2 FQGNSA.

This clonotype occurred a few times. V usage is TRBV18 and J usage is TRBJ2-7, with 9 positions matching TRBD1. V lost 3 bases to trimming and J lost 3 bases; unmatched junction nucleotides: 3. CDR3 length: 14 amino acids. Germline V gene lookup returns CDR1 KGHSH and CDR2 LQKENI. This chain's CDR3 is CASSPPGQGYEQYF. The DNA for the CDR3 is TGTGCCAGCTCACCCCCGGGACAGGGCTACGAGCAGTACTTC.

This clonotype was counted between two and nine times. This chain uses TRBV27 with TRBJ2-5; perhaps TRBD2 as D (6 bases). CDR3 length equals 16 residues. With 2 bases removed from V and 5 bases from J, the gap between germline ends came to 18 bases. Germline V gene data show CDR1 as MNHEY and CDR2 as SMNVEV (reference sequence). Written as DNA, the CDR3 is TGTGCCAGCAGTTTAATCGGGCGGGGCCTCGGGGAGACCCAGTACTTC. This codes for CASSLIGRGLGETQYF.

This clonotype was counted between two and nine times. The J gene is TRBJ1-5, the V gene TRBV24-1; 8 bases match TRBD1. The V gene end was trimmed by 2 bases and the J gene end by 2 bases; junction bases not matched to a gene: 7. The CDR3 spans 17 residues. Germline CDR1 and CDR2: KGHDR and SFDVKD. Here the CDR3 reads CATSDSSRGQGNQPQHF. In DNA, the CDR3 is TGTGCCACCAGTGATTCAAGCAGGGGGCAGGGCAATCAGCCCCAGCATTTT.

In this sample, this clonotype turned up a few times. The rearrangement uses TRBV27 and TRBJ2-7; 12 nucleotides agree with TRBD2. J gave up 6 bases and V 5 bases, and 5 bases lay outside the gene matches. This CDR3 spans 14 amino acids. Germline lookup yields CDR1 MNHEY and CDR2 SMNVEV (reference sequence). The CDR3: CASSVTSGGFEQYF. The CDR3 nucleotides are TGTGCCAGCAGTGTGACTAGCGGGGGTTTCGAGCAGTACTTC.

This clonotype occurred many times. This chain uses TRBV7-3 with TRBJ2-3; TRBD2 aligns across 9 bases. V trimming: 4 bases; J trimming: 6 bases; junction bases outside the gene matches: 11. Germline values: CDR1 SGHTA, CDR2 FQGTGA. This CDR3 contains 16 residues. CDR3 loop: CASSYIPTSGVDTQYF. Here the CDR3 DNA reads TGTGCCAGCAGCTACATCCCGACTAGCGGCGTTGATACGCAGTATTTT.

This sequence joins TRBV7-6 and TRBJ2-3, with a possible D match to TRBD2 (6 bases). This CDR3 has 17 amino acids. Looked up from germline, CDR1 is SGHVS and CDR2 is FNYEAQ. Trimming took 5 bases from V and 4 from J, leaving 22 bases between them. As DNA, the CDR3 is TGTGCCAGCAGCCCGTCCGCCGGGGACTGGGGGGCAGATACGCAGTATTTT. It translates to CASSPSAGDWGADTQYF.

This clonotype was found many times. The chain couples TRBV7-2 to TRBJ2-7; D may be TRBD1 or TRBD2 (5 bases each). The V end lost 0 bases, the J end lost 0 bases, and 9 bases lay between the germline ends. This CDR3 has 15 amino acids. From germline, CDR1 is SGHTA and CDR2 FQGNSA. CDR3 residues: CASSLAAGSSYEQYV. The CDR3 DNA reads TGTGCCAGCAGCTTAGCAGCAGGGAGCTCCTACGAGCAGTACGTC.

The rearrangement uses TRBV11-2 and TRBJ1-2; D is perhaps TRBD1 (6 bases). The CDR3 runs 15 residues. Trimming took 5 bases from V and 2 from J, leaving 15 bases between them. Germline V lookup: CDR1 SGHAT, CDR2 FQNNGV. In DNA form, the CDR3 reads TGTGCCAGCAGCCCTGGGGACACCTTAAACTATGGCTACACCTTC. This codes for CASSPGDTLNYGYTF.

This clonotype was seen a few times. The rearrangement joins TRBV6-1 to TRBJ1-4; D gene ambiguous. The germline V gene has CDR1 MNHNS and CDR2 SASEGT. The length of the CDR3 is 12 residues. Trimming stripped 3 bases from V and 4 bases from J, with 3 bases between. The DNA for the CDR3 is TGTGCCAGCAGTGAGCGTAATGAAAAACTGTTTTTT. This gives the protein CASSERNEKLFF.

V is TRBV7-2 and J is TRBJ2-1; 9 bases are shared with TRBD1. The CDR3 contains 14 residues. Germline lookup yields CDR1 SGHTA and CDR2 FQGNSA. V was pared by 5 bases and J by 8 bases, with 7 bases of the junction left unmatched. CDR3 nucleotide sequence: TGTGCCAGCAGCCCCGGGACAGGGTACTATGAGCAGTTCTTC. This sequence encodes CASSPGTGYYEQFF. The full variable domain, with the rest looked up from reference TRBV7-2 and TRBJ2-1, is GAGVSQSPSNKVTEKGKDVELRCDPISGHTALYWYRQSLGQGLEFLIYFQGNSAPDKSGLPSDRFSAERTGGSVSTLTIQRTQQEDSAVYLCASSPGTGYYEQFFGPGTRLTVL.

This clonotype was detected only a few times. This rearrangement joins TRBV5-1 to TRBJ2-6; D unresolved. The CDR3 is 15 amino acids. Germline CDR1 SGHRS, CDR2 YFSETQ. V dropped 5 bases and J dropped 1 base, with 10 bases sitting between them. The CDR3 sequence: CASRPVESGANVLTF. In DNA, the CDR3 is TGCGCCAGCAGGCCGGTGGAGTCTGGGGCCAACGTCCTGACTTTC.

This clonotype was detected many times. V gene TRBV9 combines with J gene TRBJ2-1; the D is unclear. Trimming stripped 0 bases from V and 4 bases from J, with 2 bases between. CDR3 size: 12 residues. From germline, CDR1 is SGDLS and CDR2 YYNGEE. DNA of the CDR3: TGTGCCAGCAGCGTAGGGTACAATGAGCAGTTCTTC. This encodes CASSVGYNEQFF.

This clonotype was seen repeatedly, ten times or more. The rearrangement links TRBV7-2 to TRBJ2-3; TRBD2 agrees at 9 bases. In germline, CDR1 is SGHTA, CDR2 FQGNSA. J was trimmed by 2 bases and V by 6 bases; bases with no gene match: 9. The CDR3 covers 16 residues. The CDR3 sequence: CASSLYSGGITDTQYF. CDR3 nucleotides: TGTGCCAGCAGTCTCTATAGCGGGGGAATCACAGATACGCAGTATTTT.

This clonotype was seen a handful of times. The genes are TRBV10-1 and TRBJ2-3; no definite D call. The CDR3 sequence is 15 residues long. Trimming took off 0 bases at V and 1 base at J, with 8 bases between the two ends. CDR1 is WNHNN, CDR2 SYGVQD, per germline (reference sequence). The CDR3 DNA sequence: TGCGCCAGCAGTGAGTCGTGGCTGGGCACAGATACGCAGTATTTT. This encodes CASSESWLGTDTQYF.

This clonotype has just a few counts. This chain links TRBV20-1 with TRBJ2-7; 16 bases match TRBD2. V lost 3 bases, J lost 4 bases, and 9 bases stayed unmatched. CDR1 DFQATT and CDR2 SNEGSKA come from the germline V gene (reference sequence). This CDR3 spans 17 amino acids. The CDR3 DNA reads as TGCAGTGCTAGGTCCCCAGGGACTAGCGGGGGGGCTTACGAGCAGTACTTC. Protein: CSARSPGTSGGAYEQYF.

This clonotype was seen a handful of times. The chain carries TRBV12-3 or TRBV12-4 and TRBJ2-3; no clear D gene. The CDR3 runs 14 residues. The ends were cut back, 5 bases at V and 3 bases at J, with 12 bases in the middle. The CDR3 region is CASSHMLRTDTQYF. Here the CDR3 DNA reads TGTGCCAGCAGTCACATGCTCAGGACAGATACGCAGTATTTT.